One TCR beta chain is described in this entry. These data are taken from a study of blood T cell repertoires in COVID-19. Per the original data handling: Reference gene primer amplification yielded estimated nucleated cell counts. The method was immunoSEQ multiplex PCR; TCRdb's version includes in-frame clones alone and lacks a portion of them. V and J calls plus clone size are reproduced from that table; the DNA served to infer D and trimming. The sample holds more than 95,000 clones, 84% seen once. The CDR3 is 13 amino acids. Trimming took 9 bases from V and 2 from J, leaving 12 bases between them. CDR1 and CDR2 (germline): MGHDK, SYGVNS.

Sample: peripheral blood. This chain joins TRBV25-1 and TRBJ2-3, with a tentative D call TRBD1 (7 bases). This clonotype was obtained from a man in his fifties or sixties with acute or convalescent COVID-19. The CDR3 DNA is TGTGCCAGGGTCAGGGGGGTCACAGATACGCAGTATTTT. Encoded protein: CARVRGVTDTQYF.